What follows are 31 T cell receptor beta chains derived from one specimen sequenced in a study of molecular identifiers for immune sequencing clone quantification. TCRdb fed the PCR reads into MiXCR, producing one record per CDR3 protein. The sample has around 470,000 distinct CDR3 sequences, 25% seen once; the top ten hold 0.7% to 0.9%. Sequencing was done on a sample of naive CD8+ T cells from blood, with Jurkat cell RNA spiked in. The subset was: FACS-sorted CD8+CD4-CCR7+CD45RA+ naive T cells. Every receptor here comes from a human donor in good health. Some libraries in this study had Jurkat cell RNA spiked in.

This clonotype has more than one count but fewer than ten. This chain connects TRBV7-9 to TRBJ1-6; no clear D gene. Germline CDR1 SEHNR, CDR2 FQNEAQ (reference sequence). Between the trimmed V and J ends, which lost 3 bases and 11 bases, there was a span of 8 bases. The CDR3 runs 12 residues. The CDR3 protein is CASSFLTTPLHF. As DNA, the CDR3 is TGTGCCAGCAGCTTTCTAACCACACCCCTCCACTTT. The full variable domain, its missing parts supplied by reference TRBV7-9 and TRBJ1-6, is DTGVSQNPRHKITKRGQNVTFRCDPISEHNRLYWYRQTLGQGPEFLTYFQNEAQLEKSRLLSDRFSAERPKGSFSTLEIQRTEQGDSAMYLCASSFLTTPLHFGNGTRLTVT.

Regarding this clonotype: This clone may be a read error of a much larger clone one base away. The V gene is TRBV27, the J gene TRBJ1-5; no definite D call. The V end lost 4 bases, the J end lost 7 bases, and 11 bases lay between the germline ends. Looked up from germline, CDR1 is MNHEY and CDR2 is SMNVEV (reference sequence). This CDR3 is 13 amino acids long. The CDR3 protein is CASSWGAWQPQHF. In DNA form, the CDR3 reads TGTGCCAGCAGTTGGGGAGCGTGGCAGCCCCAGCATTTT.

The V gene is TRBV6-1, the J gene TRBJ1-4, with D unresolved. Deletions cut 6 bases from V and 8 bases from J, with 7 bases between. CDR1 is MNHNS and CDR2 is SASEGT in the germline V gene. The CDR3 has 11 amino acids. The CDR3 reads CASREGEKLFF. For the CDR3, the DNA is TGTGCCAGCAGGGAGGGCGAAAAACTGTTTTTT.

This clonotype was recorded many times. This chain uses TRBV29-1 with TRBJ2-7; D perhaps matches TRBD2 (5 bases). CDR3 length equals 14 residues. Germline CDR1 is SQVTM and CDR2 is ANQGSEA. Trimming stripped 1 base from V and 6 bases from J, with 16 bases between. As DNA, the CDR3 is TGCAGCGTTGAAGCCCCCAGCGCCCGGGGCGAGCAGTACTTC. Translation: CSVEAPSARGEQYF.

This clonotype was seen a handful of times. This sequence joins TRBV9 and TRBJ2-2; 10 bases agree with TRBD2. This CDR3 spans 19 amino acids. Germline lookup yields CDR1 SGDLS and CDR2 YYNGEE. V shed 0 bases, J shed 2 bases, and the junction held 10 bases outside the gene matches. CDR3 nucleotide sequence: TGTGCCAGCAGCGTAGATGCTAGCGGGGGACAACCAAACACCGGGGAGCTGTTTTTT. Its translation is CASSVDASGGQPNTGELFF.

In its sample, this clonotype was seen a few times. The rearrangement uses TRBV23-1 and TRBJ1-4; no clear D gene. Being an ORF, TRBV23-1 has a function that is uncertain. The CDR3 has 17 amino acids. V shed 0 bases and J shed 0 bases, with 11 bases lying between them. CDR3 nucleotide sequence: TGCGCCAGCAGTCAATCGGAAGGAATCGCAACTAATGAAAAACTGTTTTTT. It specifies CASSQSEGIATNEKLFF.

This clonotype was seen a handful of times. This chain joins TRBV6-5 and TRBJ2-3; 7 positions agree with TRBD2. V lost 8 bases to trimming and J lost 1 base; unmatched junction nucleotides: 6. Germline V lookup: CDR1 MNHEY, CDR2 SVGAGI. The CDR3 runs 14 residues. In DNA, the CDR3 is TGTGCCAGCTGGGAGGGGTTAGGCACAGATACGCAGTATTTT. Its translation is CASWEGLGTDTQYF.

This clonotype was detected a few times. The CDR3 reads CASSGGAGGNTIYF. As DNA, the CDR3 is TGTGCCAGCAGTGGAGGGGCCGGTGGAAACACCATATATTTT. The V and J genes are TRBV7-6 and TRBJ1-3, with D possibly TRBD1 on 5 matching bases. CDR1 and CDR2 from the germline V gene are SGHVS and FNYEAQ. Trimming took 6 bases from V and 3 from J, leaving 12 bases between them. The CDR3 contains 14 residues.

This clonotype was picked up many times. V is TRBV6-5 and J is TRBJ1-1; D is ambiguous. Germline lookup yields CDR1 MNHEY and CDR2 SVGAGI. V was cut by 6 bases and J by 0 bases, with 8 bases left in between. CDR3 length: 13 residues. CDR3 sequence: CASSTGVNTEAFF. The DNA of the CDR3 is TGTGCCAGCAGCACTGGCGTGAACACTGAAGCTTTCTTT.

This clonotype was seen a few times. J is TRBJ2-1 and V is TRBV2; D perhaps matches TRBD1 (7 bases). V lost 2 bases, J lost 4 bases, and 15 bases lay in between. The CDR3 contains 16 residues. CDR1 and CDR2 from the germline V gene are SNHLY and FYNNEI. The CDR3 loop is CASSETSFRGYNEQFF. CDR3 nucleotides: TGTGCCAGCAGTGAAACTAGCTTCAGGGGGTACAATGAGCAGTTCTTC.

A note on this clonotype: A read error may be the cause here, since a much bigger clone is one base away. The CDR3 DNA follows: TGTGCCAGTAGTATGGGGACAGGCGACAGCAATCAGCCCCAGCATTTT. Residues: CASSMGTGDSNQPQHF. The chain couples TRBV19 to TRBJ1-5; 8 positions agree with TRBD1. Looked up from germline, CDR1 is LNHDA and CDR2 is SQIVND (reference sequence). The CDR3 covers 16 residues. With 3 bases clipped from V and 1 base from J, the junction kept 5 bases outside the gene matches.

The chain couples TRBV4-1 to TRBJ2-5; 7 positions match TRBD1. CDR1 is MGHRA and CDR2 is YSYEKL in the germline V gene. The CDR3 length is 14 residues. V dropped 0 bases and J dropped 2; count of bases not matched to a gene: 0. CDR3 sequence: CASSQEDRQETQYF. The CDR3, as DNA: TGCGCCAGCAGCCAAGAGGACAGGCAAGAGACCCAGTACTTC.

The chain is built from TRBV27 and TRBJ2-6, with D maybe TRBD1 (6 bases). The CDR3 has 15 residues. Germline V gene lookup returns CDR1 MNHEY and CDR2 SMNVEV (reference sequence). Trimming stripped 4 bases from V and 5 bases from J, with 12 bases between. The CDR3 DNA reads as TGTGCCAGCAGTTCTAACCGGGACAGGGCCAACGTCCTGACTTTC. Its protein product is CASSSNRDRANVLTF. The variable domain in full, completed from reference TRBV27 and TRBJ2-6, reads EAQVTQNPRYLITVTGKKLTVTCSQNMNHEYMSWYRQDPGLGLRQIYYSMNVEVTDKGDVPEGYKVSRKEKRNFPLILESPSPNQTSLYFCASSSNRDRANVLTFGAGSRLTVL.

Worth noting for this clonotype: A much bigger clone sits one base away, suggesting this may be a read error. The chain employs TRBV6-5 and TRBJ1-1, with 7 bases identical to TRBD1. The CDR3 contains 14 residues. Germline-derived CDR1 and CDR2 are MNHEY and SVGAGI. The V and J ends lost 4 bases and 6 bases, in that order; junction bases with no gene match: 8. The CDR3 reads CASSSTGLGAEAFF. In DNA, the CDR3 is TGTGCCAGCAGTTCGACAGGGCTGGGCGCTGAAGCTTTCTTT.

This clonotype was observed many times. The rearrangement uses TRBV7-9 and TRBJ2-2, with a weak D call TRBD1 (5 bases). This CDR3 region has 14 residues. V shed 6 bases and J shed 0 bases, with 8 bases lying between them. CDR1 and CDR2 (germline): SEHNR, FQNEAQ (reference sequence). The CDR3: CASRQESNTGELFF. In DNA form, the CDR3 reads TGTGCCAGCAGACAGGAATCGAACACCGGGGAGCTGTTTTTT.

This clonotype was counted a few times. The chain recombines TRBV27 with TRBJ1-6; D may be TRBD1 (5 bases). CDR1 is MNHEY, CDR2 SMNVEV, per germline (reference sequence). V shed 0 bases and J shed 6 bases, with 9 bases lying between them. CDR3 length: 15 residues. The CDR3 here is CASSLSGAANSPLHF. CDR3 nucleotides: TGTGCCAGCAGTTTATCAGGGGCGGCTAATTCACCCCTCCACTTT.

This clonotype has ten or more counts. The chain recombines TRBV7-9 with TRBJ1-1; D is unclear. V lost 4 bases and J 1 base, leaving 7 bases between the germline ends. The CDR3 is made up of 13 amino acids. Germline loops: CDR1 SEHNR, CDR2 FQNEAQ (reference sequence). The CDR3 DNA follows: TGTGCCAGCAGCTATCAGACGAACACTGAAGCTTTCTTT. As protein: CASSYQTNTEAFF.

Regarding this clonotype: One base away lies a much larger clone, so this may be a sequencing read error. DNA of the CDR3: TGTACCAGCAGCTTAGGGCACTACGAGCAGTACTTC. Translation: CTSSLGHYEQYF. The V call is TRBV7-9, the J call TRBJ2-7; no firm D call. The CDR3 is 12 amino acids. Germline-derived CDR1 and CDR2 are SEHNR and FQNEAQ (reference sequence).

V usage is TRBV20-1 and J usage is TRBJ2-2; 9 positions agree with TRBD2. The CDR3 loop spans 16 amino acids. CDR1 is DFQATT and CDR2 is SNEGSKA in the germline V gene (reference sequence). The junction had 8 bases not matched to a gene; V was cut back by 1 base and J by 5 bases. The chain's CDR3 is CSARGTLAGKTGELFF. In DNA form, the CDR3 reads TGCAGTGCTAGAGGGACCCTAGCGGGAAAGACCGGGGAGCTGTTTTTT.

The chain is built from TRBV5-8 and TRBJ2-1; 8 bases are a match to TRBD2. Germline V lookup: CDR1 SGHTS, CDR2 YDEGEE. Trimming at V came to 4 bases and at J to 1 base, leaving 4 bases not matched to a gene. The CDR3 contains 15 residues. CDR3 sequence: CASSTRGVSYNEQFF. The CDR3 region has the DNA TGTGCCAGCAGCACGCGGGGGGTGTCCTACAATGAGCAGTTCTTC.

This clonotype occurred a few times. The DNA of the CDR3 is TGTGCCAGCAGTTTAATCCCGGAGTCCTATGGCTACACCTTC. Translation: CASSLIPESYGYTF. The V gene is TRBV28, the J gene TRBJ1-2; no definite D call. Trimming stripped 2 bases from V and 4 bases from J, with 11 bases between. CDR1 is MDHEN, CDR2 SYDVKM, per germline. This CDR3 has 14 residues.

This clonotype was picked up a small number of times. This chain connects TRBV15 to TRBJ2-7, with a possible D match to TRBD2 (7 bases). The V and J ends lost 1 base and 2 bases respectively, with 9 bases between them. From germline, CDR1 is LNHNV and CDR2 YYDKDF (reference sequence). The CDR3 consists of 14 residues. The CDR3 sequence is CATSRGGGTYEQYF. CDR3 nucleotides: TGTGCCACCAGCAGAGGGGGGGGCACCTACGAGCAGTACTTC.

This clonotype was detected only a few times. The V gene is TRBV6-6, the J gene TRBJ2-7; D ambiguous. This CDR3 comprises 13 residues. Trimming left V 1 base short and J 4 bases short, with 8 bases between. CDR1 MNHNY and CDR2 SVGAGI come from the germline V gene (reference sequence). In nucleotides, the CDR3 is TGTGCCAGCAGTTACTTGGGCGTATACGAGCAGTACTTC. Translating gives CASSYLGVYEQYF.

This clonotype was seen once. CDR3 amino acids: CASSQDGQGRGGNTIYF. The CDR3 region has the DNA TGCGCCAGCAGCCAAGACGGACAGGGAAGAGGGGGAAACACCATATATTTT. The rearrangement joins TRBV4-1 to TRBJ1-3; 8 positions agree with TRBD1. With V trimmed by 0 bases and J by 4 bases, 8 bases remained unmatched. The CDR3 contains 17 residues. Germline-derived CDR1 and CDR2 are MGHRA and YSYEKL.

This clonotype was seen a few times. The chain has TRBV28 and TRBJ2-7, with TRBD2 matching 9 bases. V lost 7 bases, J lost 0 bases, and 4 bases stayed unmatched. Germline CDR1 is MDHEN and CDR2 is SYDVKM. The CDR3 has 14 residues. The DNA of the CDR3 is TGTGCCAGCACCCTAGCGGGGACCTCCTACGAGCAGTACTTC. Its protein product is CASTLAGTSYEQYF.

The genes are TRBV7-8 and TRBJ1-5; D might be TRBD1 (5 bases). CDR1 is SGHVS, CDR2 FQNEAQ, per germline. V was shortened by 3 bases and J by 5 bases, with 17 bases between the two germline ends. The CDR3 length is 16 residues. Written as DNA, the CDR3 is TGTGCCAGCAGCTTTGGCGCCTTGGGGGAATATCAGCCCCAGCATTTT. This sequence encodes CASSFGALGEYQPQHF.

Only a few counts were recorded for this clonotype. The gene calls are TRBV13 and TRBJ2-7; the D is unclear. CDR3 length: 17 residues. Per the germline V gene, CDR1 is PRHDT and CDR2 is FYEKMQ (reference sequence). Trimming cost V 1 base and J 2 bases, with 18 bases left between them. CDR3 nucleotide sequence: TGTGCCAGCAGCTTAGTGATCCCCGGACGGAGAACCTACGAGCAGTACTTC. Protein: CASSLVIPGRRTYEQYF. The full variable domain, in which reference TRBV13 and TRBJ2-7 provide the parts outside the CDR3, is AAGVIQSPRHLIKEKRETATLKCYPIPRHDTVYWYQQGPGQDPQFLISFYEKMQSDKGSIPDRFSAQQFSDYHSELNMSSLELGDSALYFCASSLVIPGRRTYEQYFGPGTRLTVT.

With respect to this clonotype: A much larger clone differs from this one at a single base, so this may be a read error. The chain carries TRBV6-2 or TRBV6-3 and TRBJ1-5; no clear D gene. The CDR3 consists of 15 residues. From germline, CDR1 is MNHEY and CDR2 SVGEGT. The CDR3 protein is CAGSYGGGGNQPQHF. CDR3 coding DNA: TGTGCCGGCAGTTACGGCGGTGGTGGCAATCAGCCCCAGCATTTT.

Only a few counts were recorded for this clonotype. The chain recombines TRBV7-6 with TRBJ2-5; 7 positions match TRBD2. The V gene end was trimmed by 5 bases and the J gene end by 5 bases; junction bases not matched to a gene: 8. The CDR3 contains 14 residues. The germline V gene has CDR1 SGHVS and CDR2 FNYEAQ. The CDR3 region is CASSQNLAVETQYF. The CDR3 region has the DNA TGTGCCAGCAGCCAAAACCTAGCGGTGGAGACCCAGTACTTC.

The rearrangement uses TRBV19 and TRBJ2-1; unclear D gene. CDR3 length: 14 amino acids. Germline V CDR1 and CDR2: LNHDA, SQIVND (reference sequence). Trimming stripped 3 bases from V and 4 bases from J, with 10 bases between. The CDR3 region is CASSISWVYNEQFF. The DNA for the CDR3 is TGTGCCAGTAGTATTAGTTGGGTTTACAATGAGCAGTTCTTC. The whole variable domain, remainder taken from reference TRBV19 and TRBJ2-1, is DGGITQSPKYLFRKEGQNVTLSCEQNLNHDAMYWYRQDPGQGLRLIYYSQIVNDFQKGDIAEGYSVSREKKESFPLTVTSAQKNPTAFYLCASSISWVYNEQFFGPGTRLTVL.

This sequence joins TRBV6-2 or TRBV6-3 and TRBJ2-7; D is perhaps TRBD2 (6 bases). Deletions cut 6 bases from V and 5 bases from J, with 11 bases between. CDR1 is MNHEY and CDR2 is SVGEGT in the germline V gene. This CDR3 comprises 12 residues. The CDR3 sequence: CASSPTSNEQYF. In DNA, the CDR3 is TGTGCCAGCAGCCCGACTAGTAACGAGCAGTACTTC.